The 11 T cell receptor beta chains in this list originate from one sample, sequenced in a study of blood T cell repertoires in COVID-19. TCRdb keeps only in-frame clones here, not all; method: immunoSEQ multiplex PCR. The sample contains about 310,000 clones, almost 90% of which appear only once. The sequencing sample was made of peripheral blood. These receptors originate from a woman between 40 and 50 years old with COVID-19, enrolled during active disease.

The chain uses TRBV2 and TRBJ2-7, with 9 bases aligning to TRBD1. This CDR3 has 14 amino acids. Per germline, CDR1 SNHLY and CDR2 FYNNEI. The V and J ends lost 4 bases and 0 bases, in that order; junction bases with no gene match: 1. CDR3 residues: CASSGTGASYEQYF. The CDR3, as DNA: TGTGCCAGCAGTGGGACAGGGGCCTCCTACGAGCAGTACTTC.

This chain links TRBV7-2 with TRBJ1-2; D possibly corresponds to TRBD1 (5 bases). V was clipped by 5 bases and J by 13 bases, with 14 bases between them. The CDR3 spans 11 residues. The germline gives CDR1 SGHTA, CDR2 FQGNSA. The CDR3 region has the DNA TGTGCCAGCAGCGAGTACCAGGGTGGCACCTTC. Residues: CASSEYQGGTF. Full variable domain (remainder filled in from reference TRBV7-2 and TRBJ1-2): GAGVSQSPSNKVTEKGKDVELRCDPISGHTALYWYRQSLGQGLEFLIYFQGNSAPDKSGLPSDRFSAERTGGSVSTLTIQRTQQEDSAVYLCASSEYQGGTFGSGTRLTVV.

The V and J genes are TRBV18 and TRBJ1-5; D is perhaps TRBD1 (5 bases). CDR1 KGHSH and CDR2 LQKENI come from the germline V gene. CDR3 length equals 16 residues. V lost 5 bases, J lost 0 bases, and 14 bases lay in between. CDR3 coding DNA: TGTGCCAGCTCATCCATACGGGGGTATAGCAATCAGCCCCAGCATTTT. Translating it yields CASSSIRGYSNQPQHF.

The chain recombines TRBV4-3 with TRBJ1-1; a weak D match, TRBD1 (5 bases). There are 17 residues in the CDR3. The V end lost 1 base, the J end lost 7 bases, and 22 bases lay between the germline ends. Germline assignment: CDR1 LGHNA and CDR2 YSLEER. The DNA of the CDR3 is TGCGCCAGCAGCCAAGGCAGTCCCAGTGGGGGGGGGAGTGAAGCTTTCTTT. Its protein is CASSQGSPSGGGSEAFF.

The chain is built from TRBV5-4 and TRBJ2-3, with D possibly being TRBD1 (6 bases). The CDR3 totals 15 residues. Germline V lookup: CDR1 SGHNT, CDR2 YYREEE (reference sequence). V lost 0 bases and J lost 2, with 10 bases in between. CDR3 region: CASSLETGNTDTQYF. The CDR3 nucleotides are TGTGCCAGCAGCTTGGAAACAGGGAACACAGATACGCAGTATTTT.

As DNA, the CDR3 is TGTGCCAGCAGCCCAGTCAATGAGCAGTTCTTC. Its protein is CASSPVNEQFF. This chain links TRBV7-9 with TRBJ2-1; the D is unclear. Trimming pared 5 bases from V and 6 bases from J, leaving 5 bases between. Germline V gene lookup returns CDR1 SEHNR and CDR2 FQNEAQ (reference sequence). This CDR3 contains 11 residues.

In this sample, this clone turned up once. This may be a read error: a much more frequent sequence differs by one nucleotide. The chain uses TRBV5-4 and TRBJ2-7, with 8 nucleotides matching TRBD1. Germline V gives CDR1 SGHNT, CDR2 YYREEE (reference sequence). Germline trimming cut 5 bases from V and 6 bases from J; bases unmatched to any gene: 4. This CDR3 is built from 12 residues. CDR3 coding DNA: TGTGCCAGCAGTTGGACAGGGTCCGAGCAGTACTTC. Protein product: CASSWTGSEQYF. The variable domain in full, completed from reference TRBV5-4 and TRBJ2-7, reads ETGVTQSPTHLIKTRGQQVTLRCSSQSGHNTVSWYQQALGQGPQFIFQYYREEENGRGNFPPRFSGLQFPNYSSELNVNALELDDSALYLCASSWTGSEQYFGPGTRLTVT.

V and J are TRBV5-1 and TRBJ2-7, with 7 positions matching TRBD1. J lost 2 bases, V lost 2 bases, and 4 bases had no gene match. Germline lookup yields CDR1 SGHRS and CDR2 YFSETQ. The CDR3 contains 14 residues. CDR3: CASSFQGDAYEQYF. The CDR3 nucleotides read TGCGCCAGCAGCTTTCAGGGGGACGCCTACGAGCAGTACTTC.

The rearrangement joins TRBV23-1 to TRBJ2-7; 7 nucleotides line up with TRBD1. TRBV23-1 qualifies as an ORF whose function is uncertain. The trim removed 6 bases at V and 4 bases at J, leaving 18 bases unmatched. This CDR3 is built from 17 residues. The CDR3 region is CASSVPPQGTSTYEQYF. The CDR3 DNA reads TGCGCCAGCAGCGTCCCCCCACAGGGGACGTCGACGTACGAGCAGTACTTC.

This rearrangement joins TRBV9 to TRBJ2-1, with 7 bases that match TRBD2. The junction had 6 bases not matched to a gene; V was cut back by 2 bases and J by 4 bases. CDR1 and CDR2 from the germline V gene are SGDLS and YYNGEE. This CDR3 region has 15 residues. CDR3 loop: CASSVDGGGYNEQFF. For the CDR3, the DNA is TGTGCCAGCAGCGTTGATGGGGGAGGGTACAATGAGCAGTTCTTC.

This chain joins TRBV19 and TRBJ1-1; D gene unclear. Per the germline V gene, CDR1 is LNHDA and CDR2 is SQIVND (reference sequence). This CDR3 is 13 amino acids long. The germline V and J ends were trimmed by 4 bases and 4 bases, with 10 bases remaining between them. DNA of the CDR3: TGTGCCAGTAGTACTCTGCGGAGCACTGAAGCTTTCTTT. This translates into CASSTLRSTEAFF.